The present T cell receptor (beta chain) was sequenced within a study of T cells in Graves' hyperthyroidism and ophthalmopathy. Germline V lookup: CDR1 SGHRS, CDR2 YFSETQ. Between the trimmed V and J ends, which lost 8 bases and 5 bases, there was a span of 19 bases. The CDR3 totals 14 residues. This clonotype was observed a handful of times. TCR beta CDR3 regions were amplified from RNA. With the HTBI primer set, the TCR CDR3 went through a first round of RT-PCR. TCRdb analysed the multiplex PCR reads with MiXCR anew, one entry per CDR3 protein. Among around 500,000 distinct CDR3 sequences, 15% to 20% were seen once, and the ten largest hold less than 30%.

This rearrangement joins TRBV5-1 to TRBJ2-5, with D perhaps TRBD1 (5 bases). The clonotype originates from a woman aged 25 to 39 with Graves' ophthalmopathy. Sequenced material: blood. The CDR3 region has the DNA TGCGCCAGTCTTCCTGGGGCAGGCGCGGAGACCCAGTACTTC. It encodes CASLPGAGAETQYF.